This is a list of T cell receptor beta chains from one sample in a study of blood T cell repertoires in COVID-19. Profiled with immunoSEQ multiplex PCR; TCRdb holds only in-frame clones, not every one. The sample includes hundreds of thousands of clones, 85% to 90% of them seen just once. Sequencing was carried out using PBMCs or T cells enriched from blood (not recorded which). These receptors were obtained from a woman in her late teens or twenties with acute COVID-19. Both conserved end residues are part of each CDR3. Fields, in order: V gene, J gene, clone size, D gene, CDR3 DNA, CDR3 protein. A D gene is named only where the DNA matches it firmly. Size is stated for part of the rows, as once, few or many counts, or as a class when the clone is expanded.

>TRBV4-1|TRBJ1-4|NA|TRBD1
TGCGCCAGCAGCCCAGGGACAGGGGGGAATGAAAAACTGTTTTTT
CASSPGTGGNEKLFF
>TRBV7-8|TRBJ2-7|NA|TRBD1
TGTGCCAGCAGCTCTGACAGGGGGTACGAGCAGTACTTC
CASSSDRGYEQYF
>TRBV3-1/TRBV3-2|TRBJ1-6|once|TRBD1
TGTGCCAGCAGCCTCGGGACAGGGGGAAGTTCACCCCTCCACTTT
CASSLGTGGSSPLHF
>TRBV5-6|TRBJ1-1|NA|NA
TGTGCCAGCCTTTGGTGGGGAGGGGTGAACACTGAAGCTTTCTTT
CASLWWGGVNTEAFF
>TRBV6-6|TRBJ2-2|NA|TRBD2
TGTGCCAGCATGGGACTAGCGATCACCGGGGAGCTGTTTTTT
CASMGLAITGELFF
>TRBV7-9|TRBJ2-3|NA|TRBD2
TGTGCCAGCAGCCCGCGGCGGGAGACATACGATACGCAGTATTTT
CASSPRRETYDTQYF
>TRBV7-6|TRBJ2-1|NA|TRBD2
TGTGCCAGCAGCTCGGCCGGGACTAGGCCTACCAATGAGCAGTTCTTC
CASSSAGTRPTNEQFF
>TRBV12-3/TRBV12-4|TRBJ2-7|NA|TRBD1
TGTGCCAGCAGTTTCAGGGGGCAAGAGCAGTACTTC
CASSFRGQEQYF
>TRBV7-2|TRBJ1-1|NA|TRBD1
TGTGCCAGCAGCCAAGGGGGCGCGGGCACTGAAGCTTTCTTT
CASSQGGAGTEAFF
>TRBV5-1|TRBJ2-7|few|TRBD2
TGCGCCAGCAGCGATATTAGCGGGTCCTACGAGCAGTACTTC
CASSDISGSYEQYF
>TRBV7-8|TRBJ1-1|NA|TRBD1
TGTGCCAGCAGCATTACGGGACAGGTTCATGCTTTCTTT
CASSITGQVHAFF
>TRBV25-1|TRBJ2-5|NA|TRBD2
TGTGCCAGCAGTGAATATTCACTAGCGGGGGCACAAGAGACCCAGTACTTC
CASSEYSLAGAQETQYF
>TRBV15|TRBJ2-3|few|TRBD1
TGTGCCACCAGCAGGGGGACAGGGGGCAAGGCAGATACGCAGTATTTT
CATSRGTGGKADTQYF
>TRBV6-5|TRBJ2-5|NA|TRBD2
TGTGCCAGCAGACCGGGACTAAGGATCCAAGAGACCCAGTACTTC
CASRPGLRIQETQYF
>TRBV10-1|TRBJ2-3|NA|TRBD1
TGCGCCAGCAGTGAGGGACAGGGAAACACAGATACGCAGTATTTT
CASSEGQGNTDTQYF
>TRBV6-6|TRBJ1-1|few|NA
TGTGCCAGCATAGGGGAGGGGGTCACTGAAGCTTTCTTT
CASIGEGVTEAFF
>TRBV4-2|TRBJ1-5|NA|NA
TGTGCCAGCAGCCAAGATCTTTCCAGTCGCAATCAGCCCCAGCATTTT
CASSQDLSSRNQPQHF
>TRBV9|TRBJ2-3|NA|NA
TGTGCCAGCAGCGAGGGGCCCTATCGGGCAGATACGCAGTATTTT
CASSEGPYRADTQYF
>TRBV5-8|TRBJ2-1|NA|NA
TGTGCCAGCAGCTCCCTCTTTGAGCAGTTCTTC
CASSSLFEQFF
>TRBV6-5|TRBJ2-7|NA|NA
TGTGCCAGCAGTCCCTGGAGGGGCTCCTACGAGCAGTACTTC
CASSPWRGSYEQYF
>TRBV7-9|TRBJ1-4|NA|NA
TGTGCCAGCAGCCGCTCGGGGGGGCTGGCTGAAAAACTGTTTTTT
CASSRSGGLAEKLFF
>TRBV2|TRBJ2-1|NA|TRBD2
TGTGCCAGCAGTGGGGAGGGCGGGGCCATACTCTTC
CASSGEGGAILF
>TRBV30|TRBJ1-1|NA|TRBD1
TGTGCCTGGAACTTGGACAGGGTGAACACTGAAGCTTTCTTT
CAWNLDRVNTEAFF
>TRBV28|TRBJ1-4|NA|TRBD1
TGTGCCAGCAGTTTTGGCCCGGGACAGAGAAATGAAAAACTGTTTTTT
CASSFGPGQRNEKLFF
>TRBV11-2|TRBJ2-4|NA|NA
TGTGCCAGCAGCACCAGGGTAGCCAAAAACATTCAGTACTTC
CASSTRVAKNIQYF
>TRBV7-9|TRBJ2-1|NA|TRBD2
TGTGCCAGCAGGCCACGACTAGCGGGGGGCGGTGAGCAGTTCTTC
CASRPRLAGGGEQFF
>TRBV1|TRBJ2-1|NA|NA
TGCACCAGCAGCCAAGTAGGATCGTCTAGCGGGAGAAATGTCTGCAATGAGCAGTTCTTC
CTSSQVGSSSGRNVCNEQFF
>TRBV6-2/TRBV6-3|TRBJ2-1|NA|TRBD2
TGTGCCAGCAGTTATTGGAGCGGGATGAACAATGAGCAGTTCTTC
CASSYWSGMNNEQFF
>TRBV12-3/TRBV12-4|TRBJ2-3|NA|NA
TGTGCCAGCAGTTTGGCCAGCACAGATACGCAGTATTTT
CASSLASTDTQYF
>TRBV9|TRBJ2-3|few|NA
TGTGCCAGCAGCGCTAGGCCCCTTGACACAGATACGCAGTATTTT
CASSARPLDTDTQYF
>TRBV9|TRBJ2-3|NA|NA
TGTGCCAGCAGCATCACAACAAGAGATACGCAGTATTTT
CASSITTRDTQYF
>TRBV11-2|TRBJ1-2|few|NA
TGTGCCAGCAGTGAGGCGTATGGCTACACCTTC
CASSEAYGYTF
>TRBV28|TRBJ1-5|once|NA
TGTGCCAGCAGTTTAAAGAGGCTCCGGCAGCCCCAGCATTTT
CASSLKRLRQPQHF
>TRBV6-5|TRBJ1-2|NA|NA
TGTGCCAGCATTTTCGGGACACACTATGGCTACACCTTC
CASIFGTHYGYTF
>TRBV28|TRBJ1-3|NA|NA
TGTGCCAGCAGTCTACCGGGATTATCTGGAAACACCATATATTTT
CASSLPGLSGNTIYF
>TRBV30|TRBJ1-5|NA|NA
TGTGCCTGGAGGGGGAGGGAGGGACTTAGCAATCAGCCCCAGCATTTT
CAWRGREGLSNQPQHF
>TRBV4-1|TRBJ2-7|NA|TRBD2
TGCGCCAGCAGCCACCCTGGCGGGAGGACCTACGAGCAGTACTTC
CASSHPGGRTYEQYF
>TRBV11-2|TRBJ2-5|NA|TRBD2
TGTGCCAGCAGCTTAGTTTGGGGACTAGCGGGAGTAGAGACCCAGTACTTC
CASSLVWGLAGVETQYF
>TRBV6-5|TRBJ2-1|NA|TRBD2
TGTGCCAGCCGGACTAGCGGCTACAATGAGCAGTTCTTC
CASRTSGYNEQFF
>TRBV2|TRBJ2-2|once|TRBD2
TGTGCCAGCAGTCCTATACTTTCGGGGGGAGGCGGGGAGCTGTTTTTT
CASSPILSGGGGELFF
>TRBV7-9|TRBJ2-5|NA|TRBD1
TGTGCCAGCAGCTTTTGGACAGGGAGAGGAGAGACCCAGTACTTC
CASSFWTGRGETQYF
>TRBV12-5|TRBJ2-1|once|TRBD2
TGTGCTAGTGGTTTGGGCCTAGCGGGTGACGAGCAGTTCTTC
CASGLGLAGDEQFF
>TRBV18|TRBJ2-2|NA|TRBD1
TGTGCCAGCTCACCACAAGGACAGGGAATCAGGGAGCTGTTTTTT
CASSPQGQGIRELFF
>TRBV25-1|TRBJ2-3|once|NA
TGTGCCAGCAGTGACGTCCCGTGGAGTAGCACAGATACGCAGTATTTT
CASSDVPWSSTDTQYF
>TRBV4-1|TRBJ1-5|NA|NA
TGCGCCAGCAGCAGGGGCCTCAATCAGCCCCAGCATTTT
CASSRGLNQPQHF
>TRBV5-1|TRBJ2-1|NA|NA
TGCGCCAGCAGCCATGATCGAGGAGAGCAGTTCTTC
CASSHDRGEQFF
>TRBV29-1|TRBJ1-1|NA|TRBD1
TGCAGCGTTGCCCCACGGACAGGGGGGTACATCACTGAAGCTTTCTTT
CSVAPRTGGYITEAFF
>TRBV15|TRBJ1-5|NA|TRBD1
TGTGCCACCCAAGACAGGGAGTCCCGGCAGCCCCAGCATTTT
CATQDRESRQPQHF
>TRBV7-2|TRBJ1-2|NA|NA
TGTGCCAGCAGCTTAGGGGCTCGAGTTAACTATGGCTACACCTTC
CASSLGARVNYGYTF
>TRBV2|TRBJ1-5|NA|NA
TGTGCCAGCAGGGGGGGTTCTGGATATAGCAATCAGCCCCAGCATTTT
CASRGGSGYSNQPQHF
>TRBV2|TRBJ2-1|NA|TRBD2
TGTGCCAGCAGGAGCGGGAGTAAGGATGAGCAGTTCTTC
CASRSGSKDEQFF
>TRBV19|TRBJ2-1|NA|NA
TGTGCCAGTAGACCCCGGGAGTCCTACAATGAGCAGTTCTTC
CASRPRESYNEQFF
>TRBV2|TRBJ2-1|NA|TRBD2
TGTGCCAGCAGTCATAAGGGAGGACTAGCGGGAGGCTCCTACAATGAGCAGTTCTTC
CASSHKGGLAGGSYNEQFF
>TRBV11-2|TRBJ2-7|few|NA
TGTGCCAGCAGCTTGTTTAGCAGGGTGTACGAGCAGTACTTC
CASSLFSRVYEQYF